Listed below are T cell receptor beta chains from one sample, sequenced in a study of shared clonotypes between healthy human individuals. Clones were sequenced by immunoSEQ multiplex PCR, and TCRdb holds only the in-frame ones, with some missing. The sample has fewer than 400,000 clones; around 72% are singletons. What was sequenced was memory CD4+ T cells sorted from blood. Every receptor here comes from a man between 25 and 39 years old in good health. Both conserved end residues are part of each CDR3. The order of the fields is D gene, clone size, V gene, J gene, CDR3 DNA, CDR3 protein. The D gene is left open where the match is weak. Clone size, where shown, is once, few, many, or a class for clones that have expanded.

TRBD1	.	TRBV7-3	TRBJ2-1	TGTGCCAGCAGCGACGGGACAGGGGAAGGTGAGCAGTTCTTC	CASSDGTGEGEQFF
.	.	TRBV9	TRBJ1-2	TGTGCCAGCAGCGTAGGGACCGGGGGGTTAGCTAACTATGGCTACACCTTC	CASSVGTGGLANYGYTF
TRBD1	.	TRBV6-6	TRBJ1-1	TGTGCCAGCAGCCCAGGGGGCACTGAAGCTTTCTTT	CASSPGGTEAFF
TRBD2	.	TRBV19	TRBJ2-3	TGTGCCAGTAGTATGGGACTAGCGGGAGCAGATACGCAGTATTTT	CASSMGLAGADTQYF
TRBD2	.	TRBV6-1	TRBJ2-3	TGTGCCAGCAGACAACTAGCGGGAAGAGCGGATACGCAGTATTTT	CASRQLAGRADTQYF
TRBD2	.	TRBV6-1	TRBJ2-3	TGTGCCAGCAGTGAAACTAGCGGGAGGGGGAATACGCAGTATTTT	CASSETSGRGNTQYF
.	once	TRBV9	TRBJ2-5	TGTGCCAGCAGCGTGAGCGGGACACGCCAAGAGACCCAGTACTTC	CASSVSGTRQETQYF
TRBD1	.	TRBV7-9	TRBJ2-2	TGTGCCAGCAGGGTACAGGGGGCCGGGGAGCTGTTTTTT	CASRVQGAGELFF
.	.	TRBV19	TRBJ1-1	TGTGCCAGTAGCATTCGGGACACTGAAGCTTTCTTT	CASSIRDTEAFF
TRBD2	.	TRBV19	TRBJ2-5	TGTGCCAGTAAGTCAAGCGGGAGCTTCGAGGAGACCCAGTACTTC	CASKSSGSFEETQYF
TRBD2	.	TRBV18	TRBJ2-2	TGTGCCAGCTCACCAGCTAGCGGGAGGTCGGACACCGGGGAGCTGTTTTTT	CASSPASGRSDTGELFF
.	.	TRBV4-1	TRBJ2-5	TGCGCCAGCAGCCCGTCACGGAGCCGCCAAGAGACCCAGTACTTC	CASSPSRSRQETQYF
.	.	TRBV29-1	TRBJ2-7	TGCAGCGTCCGTTTTTCTCTCGAGCAGTACTTC	CSVRFSLEQYF
.	few	TRBV5-5	TRBJ1-1	TGTGCCAGCAGCATCGGCCTGAACACTGAAGCTTTCTTT	CASSIGLNTEAFF
.	.	TRBV29-1	TRBJ1-2	TGCAGCGTCAACAACCTAGACAGATTGAGAGGCTACACCTTC	CSVNNLDRLRGYTF
TRBD1	.	TRBV28	TRBJ1-4	TGTGCCAGCAGTTTCCCCGGGACAGGGAACCTTAATGAAAAACTGTTTTTT	CASSFPGTGNLNEKLFF